Presented here are 12 T cell receptor beta chains from one specimen sequenced in a study of cytomegalovirus exposure and HLA in healthy donors. The primer mix had 60 Vbeta and 13 Jbeta primers. Sequencing was performed with immunoSEQ multiplex PCR; in TCRdb, only in-frame clones are kept and a portion is missing. The profile shows tens of thousands of clones, 60% to 75% of them singletons. Material for sequencing was PBMCs. These receptors were taken from a man aged 40-50 years in good health and CMV-seropositive.

The gene calls are TRBV7-2 and TRBJ2-7; 7 positions match TRBD1. Losses at the gene ends were 5 bases for V and 0 bases for J; bases not matched to a gene: 7. The CDR3 spans 15 residues. The germline V gene encodes CDR1 SGHTA and CDR2 FQGNSA. The CDR3 nucleotides are TGTGCCAGCAGCGATCGGGACAGAAACTCCTACGAGCAGTACTTC. It encodes CASSDRDRNSYEQYF.

With regard to this clone: A clone one base away is much larger, so this may be a read error. Distinct nucleotide sequences in the sample also encode this CDR3. The V gene is TRBV6-5, the J gene TRBJ1-1; perhaps TRBD1 as D (6 bases). There are 13 residues in the CDR3. Germline V lookup: CDR1 MNHEY, CDR2 SVGAGI. V was trimmed by 6 bases and J by 2 bases, leaving 10 bases between them. The CDR3 DNA is TGTGCCAGCAGCCTACAGGGAAACACTGAAGCTTTCTTT. It codes for CASSLQGNTEAFF.

The V and J genes are TRBV5-8 and TRBJ2-7, with no clear D. V shed 0 bases and J shed 3 bases, with 7 bases lying between them. The CDR3 runs to 13 residues. The V gene's germline CDR1 is SGHTS and CDR2 YDEGEE. CDR3 DNA sequence: TGTGCCAGCAGCTTGGCCAACAACTACGAGCAGTACTTC. Protein sequence: CASSLANNYEQYF.

This clone is a singleton in its sample. The chain carries TRBV4-1 and TRBJ1-2; 7 bases are a match to TRBD1. Trimming removed 5 bases from V and 7 bases from J; junction bases left unmatched: 7. Germline values: CDR1 MGHRA, CDR2 YSYEKL. CDR3 size: 13 residues. The CDR3 protein is CASSVRRGFGYTF. In DNA, the CDR3 is TGCGCCAGCAGCGTACGCAGGGGGTTTGGCTACACCTTC.

V usage is TRBV25-1 and J usage is TRBJ2-5, with 7 bases lining up with TRBD1. Gene TRBJ2-7 matches the end of the DNA better, so the J call may be wrong. This CDR3 has 15 residues. Per germline, CDR1 MGHDK and CDR2 SYGVNS. CDR3 in DNA: TGTGCCAGCAGTGAACCGGCAGGGGGAAGTCACGAGCAGTACTTC. Translation gives CASSEPAGGSHEQYF.

Only one count was recorded for this clone. The chain has TRBV7-6 and TRBJ2-1, with D unresolved. V was trimmed by 5 bases and J by 6 bases, leaving 8 bases between them. This CDR3 has 12 amino acids. The germline gives CDR1 SGHVS, CDR2 FNYEAQ. This CDR3 is CASSAAGNEQFF. CDR3 nucleotides: TGTGCCAGCAGCGCCGCAGGCAATGAGCAGTTCTTC.

The chain combines TRBV6-1 with TRBJ2-3, with D maybe TRBD1 (5 bases). Trimming cost V 0 bases and J 4 bases, with 8 bases left between them. Germline V gene lookup returns CDR1 MNHNS and CDR2 SASEGT. The length of the CDR3 is 14 residues. CDR3 protein: CASSEAPGPDTQYF. The CDR3 DNA reads TGTGCCAGCAGTGAAGCCCCAGGGCCAGATACGCAGTATTTT.

The chain combines TRBV4-1 with TRBJ2-3, with 9 bases identical to TRBD2. The CDR3 totals 15 residues. CDR1 and CDR2 from the germline V gene are MGHRA and YSYEKL. Trimming took 4 bases from V and 2 from J; bases not matched to a gene: 4. CDR3 in amino acids: CASSPIAGDTDTQYF. In nucleotides, the CDR3 is TGCGCCAGCAGCCCAATAGCGGGGGACACAGATACGCAGTATTTT.

As for this clone: Additional DNA sequences in this sample encode the identical CDR3. The rearrangement joins TRBV6-1 to TRBJ2-6; TRBD2 is a possible D gene (5 bases). V was cut by 8 bases and J by 1 base, with 9 bases left in between. CDR1 and CDR2 from the germline V gene are MNHNS and SASEGT. This CDR3 has 14 residues. CDR3 protein: CASRPGSGANVLTF. The DNA of the CDR3 is TGTGCCAGCCGTCCGGGGTCTGGGGCCAACGTCCTGACTTTC.

This rearrangement joins TRBV6-1 to TRBJ1-5; weak D call: TRBD1 (5 bases). Germline values: CDR1 MNHNS, CDR2 SASEGT. The CDR3 totals 16 residues. V gave up 2 bases and J gave up 5 bases, with 16 bases separating them. CDR3 protein: CASSEWGSRADQPQHF. Written as DNA, the CDR3 is TGTGCCAGCAGTGAATGGGGCTCGCGTGCCGATCAGCCCCAGCATTTT.

The V call is TRBV18, the J call TRBJ1-1; TRBD1 is a possible D gene (5 bases). CDR1 and CDR2 (germline): KGHSH, LQKENI. The CDR3 sequence is 15 residues long. V lost 3 bases, J lost 0 bases, and 11 bases lay in between. CDR3 DNA sequence: TGTGCCAGCTCACCTGGGGCAGGGATGAACACTGAAGCTTTCTTT. It codes for CASSPGAGMNTEAFF.

The rearrangement links TRBV4-1 to TRBJ2-5; D possibly corresponds to TRBD2 (6 bases). Germline assignment: CDR1 MGHRA and CDR2 YSYEKL. This CDR3 spans 14 amino acids. V was cut by 0 bases and J by 4 bases, with 9 bases left in between. The CDR3, as DNA: TGCGCCAGCAGCCAAGATGGAGGGGCAGAGACCCAGTACTTC. This sequence encodes CASSQDGGAETQYF.